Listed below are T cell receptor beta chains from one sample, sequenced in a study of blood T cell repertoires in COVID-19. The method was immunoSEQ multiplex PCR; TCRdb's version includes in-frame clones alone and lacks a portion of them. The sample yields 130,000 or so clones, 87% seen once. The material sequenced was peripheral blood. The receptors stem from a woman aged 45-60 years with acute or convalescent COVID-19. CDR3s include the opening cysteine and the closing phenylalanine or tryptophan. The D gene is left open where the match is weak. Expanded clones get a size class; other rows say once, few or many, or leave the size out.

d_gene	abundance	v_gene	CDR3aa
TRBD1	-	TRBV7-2	CASSPTGDMDEQYF
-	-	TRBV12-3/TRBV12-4	CASSLNRVDGYTF
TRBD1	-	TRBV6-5	CASSRQGLGYEQYF
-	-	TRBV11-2	CASSFGVRGARGYTF
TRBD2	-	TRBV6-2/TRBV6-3	CASSYGRGGPPYEQYF
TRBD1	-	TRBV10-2	CASNGQGGNQPQHF
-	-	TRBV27	CASTTATNEKLFF
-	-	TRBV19	CASSTRGAKNIQYF
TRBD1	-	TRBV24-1	CATSEAGQGPGELFF
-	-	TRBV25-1	CASSEYGGGRGGTEAFF
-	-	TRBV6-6	CASSYSVGGGTDTQYF
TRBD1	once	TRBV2	CASSDQGARVETQYF
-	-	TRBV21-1	CASSNSGAGEKLFF
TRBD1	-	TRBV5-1	CASSNDRGTEAFF